Following are 4 T cell receptor beta chains from one sample sequenced in a study of control samples from healthy donors and cancer patients. Sequencing was performed with immunoSEQ multiplex PCR; in TCRdb, only in-frame clones are kept and a portion is missing. The sample lists over 100,000 clones, about nine tenths occurring once. The sample comprised blood. The origin of the receptors is a man between 18 and 29 years old in good health.

The chain has TRBV10-3 and TRBJ1-1; unclear D gene. In germline, CDR1 is ENHRY, CDR2 SYGVKD. Trimming stripped 6 bases from V and 1 base from J, with 9 bases between. The CDR3 loop spans 13 amino acids. The CDR3, as DNA: TGTGCCATCAGCCAGGCCGGGAACACTGAAGCTTTCTTT. It yields the protein CAISQAGNTEAFF.

This sequence joins TRBV30 and TRBJ1-6; weak D call: TRBD1 (6 bases). This CDR3 region has 13 residues. The V gene's germline CDR1 is GTSNPN and CDR2 SVGIG (reference sequence). This chain's CDR3 is CAGRGTTYSPLHF. The CDR3 DNA reads TGTGCTGGTCGGGGGACAACCTATTCACCCCTCCACTTT.

This clone was seen a single time. The V and J genes are TRBV5-5 and TRBJ1-5; D gene ambiguous. V lost 2 bases and J lost 5, with 8 bases in between. Germline values: CDR1 SGHKS, CDR2 YYEKEE (reference sequence). The CDR3 loop spans 13 amino acids. CDR3 residues: CASSLQEDQPQHF. In nucleotides, the CDR3 is TGTGCCAGCAGCTTACAAGAAGATCAGCCCCAGCATTTT.

V and J are TRBV12-3 or TRBV12-4 and TRBJ1-2; D is unresolved. This CDR3 region has 13 residues. V lost 2 bases, J lost 4 bases, and 8 bases lay in between. CDR3 residues: CASSLRLSYGYTF. The CDR3 region has the DNA TGTGCCAGCAGTTTACGGTTAAGCTATGGCTACACCTTC.